The clone carrying this TCR beta chain was observed a few times. No antigen is known for it. This specimen belongs to a study of T-cell memory formation after mild COVID-19. General study findings and limits: The study found balanced CD4/CD8 in clones contracting day 15 to 85 and a CD4+ lean in later expanders. A subset of responding clones appeared in pre-infection memory, suggesting cross-reactive memory joined. The CD4+ clones that contracted clustered mainly within CM and EM, and the CD8+ clones concentrated in EMRA.

Germline loops: CDR1 SGHRS, CDR2 YFSETQ. The CDR3 has 13 amino acids. Trimming cost V 0 bases and J 2 bases, with 6 bases left between them. After 5'RACE with constant-segment primers, TCR alpha and TCR beta cDNA libraries carrying sample barcodes and UMIs were obtained. One entry per CDR3 protein, called by TCRdb with MiXCR from the 5' RACE reads. The data contain some 130,000 distinct CDR3 sequences, 16% of them seen just once; the ten biggest clones take up approximately 15%. Sequenced input: PBMCs or a T cell subset sorted from them (not recorded which). The TCR sequence derives from an adult woman who had mild COVID-19 (a few samples of this study predate the infection). Cell type and time point are not known. The genes are TRBV5-1 and TRBJ2-7; D call uncertain. CDR3 bases: TGCGCCAGCAGCTTGGTGCCGGCCTACGAGCAGTACTTC. It is translated as CASSLVPAYEQYF.